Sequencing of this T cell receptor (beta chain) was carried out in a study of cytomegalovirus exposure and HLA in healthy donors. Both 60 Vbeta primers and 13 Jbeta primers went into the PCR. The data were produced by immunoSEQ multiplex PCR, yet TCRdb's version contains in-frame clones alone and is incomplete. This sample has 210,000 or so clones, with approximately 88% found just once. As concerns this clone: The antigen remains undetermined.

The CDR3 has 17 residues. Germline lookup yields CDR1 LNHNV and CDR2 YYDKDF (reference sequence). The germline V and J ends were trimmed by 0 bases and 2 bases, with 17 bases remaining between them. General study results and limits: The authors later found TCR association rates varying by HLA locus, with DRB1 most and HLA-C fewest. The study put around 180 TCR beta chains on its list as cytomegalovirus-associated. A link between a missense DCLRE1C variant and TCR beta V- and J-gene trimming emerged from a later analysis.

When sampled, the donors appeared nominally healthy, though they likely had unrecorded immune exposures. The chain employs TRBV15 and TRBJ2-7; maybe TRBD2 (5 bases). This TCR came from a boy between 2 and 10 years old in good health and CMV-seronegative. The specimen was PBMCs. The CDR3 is CATSRDHGKLNAYEQYF. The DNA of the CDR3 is TGTGCCACCAGCAGAGATCACGGGAAACTAAACGCCTACGAGCAGTACTTC.